In this sample, the clone carrying this T cell receptor beta chain turned up a few times. PCR used 60 Vbeta primers and 13 Jbeta primers. Profiled with immunoSEQ multiplex PCR; TCRdb holds only in-frame clones, not every one. Of about 110,000 clones listed, around 15% are singletons. The data belong to a study of cytomegalovirus exposure and HLA in healthy donors. Sequencing used PBMCs. This clonotype was sampled from a female donor in good health and CMV-seronegative.

DNA of the CDR3: TGTGCCAGCAGTTCAGGGTACCGTTATGGCTACACCTTC. Its protein product is CASSSGYRYGYTF. The chain has TRBV27 and TRBJ1-2; maybe TRBD1 (5 bases). Germline V lookup: CDR1 MNHEY, CDR2 SMNVEV (reference sequence). V was clipped by 4 bases and J by 5 bases, with 11 bases between them. The CDR3 consists of 13 residues.